These 20 T cell receptor beta chains came from one sample sequenced in a study of T-cell reconstitution after alpha-beta-depleted transplantation in children. Unique molecular identifiers were used to barcode this TCRbeta library. One entry per CDR3 protein, called by TCRdb with MiXCR from the PCR reads. The repertoire has 200,000 to 300,000 distinct CDR3 sequences, about 25% of them found once; the top ten carry more than 2%. Sequences were derived from PBMCs, sampled before TCRalphabeta/CD19-depleted stem cell transplant. These receptor sequences come from a girl aged 2 to 9 with Fanconi anemia, due to receive a stem cell transplant.

The genes are TRBV20-1 and TRBJ2-3; 7 bases match TRBD2. CDR3 size: 13 residues. The germline CDR1 and CDR2 sequences are DFQATT and SNEGSKA (reference sequence). With 7 bases clipped from V and 2 bases from J, the junction kept 6 bases outside the gene matches. The DNA of the CDR3 is TGCAGTGTTTTGGGACTATACACAGATACGCAGTATTTT. Translation gives CSVLGLYTDTQYF.

In this sample, this clonotype turned up a few times. This chain links TRBV6-5 with TRBJ1-1, with D perhaps matching TRBD1 (6 bases). Trimming shortened V by 2 bases and J by 4 bases, and 20 bases separated the two germline ends. The CDR3 covers 17 residues. The V gene's germline CDR1 is MNHEY and CDR2 SVGAGI. CDR3 in amino acids: CASSYQLQGSGVTEAFF. The CDR3 region has the DNA TGTGCCAGCAGTTACCAGCTGCAGGGGTCTGGGGTCACTGAAGCTTTCTTT.

The chain combines TRBV5-1 with TRBJ1-1; the match to TRBD1 covers 7 bases. Germline V gene data show CDR1 as SGHRS and CDR2 as YFSETQ. J was trimmed by 3 bases and V by 1 base; bases with no gene match: 12. The CDR3 runs to 17 residues. The CDR3 DNA is TGCGCCAGCAGCTTGTTGGTCACAGGGGCAGGGGACACTGAAGCTTTCTTT. Translated, it gives CASSLLVTGAGDTEAFF.

The chain carries TRBV20-1 and TRBJ2-7; a weak D match, TRBD2 (5 bases). The CDR3 runs 14 residues. With 3 bases removed from V and 0 bases from J, the gap between germline ends came to 12 bases. Looked up from germline, CDR1 is DFQATT and CDR2 is SNEGSKA (reference sequence). The CDR3 bases are TGCAGTGCTAGTCAGGACTTTGACTCCTACGAGCAGTACTTC. It codes for CSASQDFDSYEQYF.

This clonotype occurred many times. The chain uses TRBV24-1 and TRBJ2-5, with 9 positions matching TRBD2. Germline CDR1 KGHDR, CDR2 SFDVKD. Trimming took 10 bases from V and 4 from J; bases not matched to a gene: 9. The CDR3 consists of 14 residues. CDR3 sequence reads: CATSIAGVAETQYF. The CDR3 DNA sequence: TGTGCCACATCAATAGCGGGAGTGGCAGAGACCCAGTACTTC.

This chain links TRBV5-4 with TRBJ2-3, with TRBD2 identical over 12 bases. Germline CDR1 reads SGHNT; CDR2 reads YYREEE (reference sequence). The CDR3 loop spans 19 amino acids. Germline trimming cut 2 bases from V and 2 bases from J; bases unmatched to any gene: 12. DNA for the CDR3: TGTGCCAGCAGCTTTGGTACTAGCGGGAGGCCCCTACACACAGATACGCAGTATTTT. It yields the protein CASSFGTSGRPLHTDTQYF.

This clonotype was recorded a few times. J is TRBJ2-1 and V is TRBV11-2; D is uncertain. From germline, CDR1 is SGHAT and CDR2 FQNNGV. Trimming took off 0 bases at V and 12 bases at J, with 15 bases between the two ends. The CDR3 has 14 residues. CDR3 in amino acids: CASSLDPTFMMQFF. CDR3 sequence (DNA): TGTGCCAGCAGCTTAGATCCCACTTTCATGATGCAGTTCTTC.

There are many counts of this clonotype. The chain joins TRBV6-6 to TRBJ2-1; D not resolved. CDR3 length: 11 residues. V was pared by 6 bases and J by 13 bases, with 13 bases between. The V gene's germline CDR1 is MNHNY and CDR2 SVGAGI (reference sequence). The CDR3 coding sequence is TGTGCCAGCAGCCCCCTTGCCGTCCAGTTCTTC. Protein sequence: CASSPLAVQFF.

This clonotype was observed a few times. The rearrangement links TRBV10-3 to TRBJ2-5; 7 bases map to TRBD2. J was trimmed by 5 bases and V by 8 bases; bases with no gene match: 2. The CDR3 extends over 11 amino acids. Germline assignment: CDR1 ENHRY and CDR2 SYGVKD. The CDR3 bases are TGTGCCATCGGGGGGGGGGAGACCCAGTACTTC. Translation gives CAIGGGETQYF.

The rearrangement links TRBV9 to TRBJ2-5; D is undetermined. V dropped 0 bases and J dropped 5 bases, with 11 bases sitting between them. Germline values: CDR1 SGDLS, CDR2 YYNGEE. This CDR3 region has 14 residues. CDR3 sequence (DNA): TGTGCCAGCAGCGTAGACGCCCACCGGGAGACCCAGTACTTC. Protein: CASSVDAHRETQYF.

V and J are TRBV4-1 and TRBJ2-1, with D possibly matching TRBD2 (5 bases). The CDR3 length is 15 residues. Germline lookup yields CDR1 MGHRA and CDR2 YSYEKL. The V end was cut by 4 bases, the J end by 3 bases, with 13 bases between. The CDR3 bases are TGCGCCAGCAGCCCCTTTTTTAGCGTCTACAATGAGCAGTTCTTC. Amino acids: CASSPFFSVYNEQFF.

The chain recombines TRBV29-1 with TRBJ2-3; no definite D call. CDR1 is SQVTM and CDR2 is ANQGSEA in the germline V gene. This CDR3 contains 12 residues. V lost 4 bases to trimming and J lost 0 bases, with 5 bases between them. The CDR3 is CSVVPSTDTQYF. The DNA for the CDR3 is TGCAGCGTTGTCCCCAGCACAGATACGCAGTATTTT.

This clonotype was observed a handful of times. This chain joins TRBV5-3 and TRBJ2-3, with 9 bases matching TRBD2. TRBV5-3 is assigned to the ORF class and has an uncertain function. The CDR3 covers 16 residues. V lost 0 bases, J lost 8 bases, and 10 bases stayed unmatched. DNA of the CDR3: TGTGCCAGAAGCTTGGCCGTCACGGGACTAGCTCGTACGCAGTATTTT. The encoded protein is CARSLAVTGLARTQYF.

For this clonotype: This sequence may be a read error, since a much larger clone differs from it by one base. J is TRBJ1-1 and V is TRBV5-1, with D unresolved. The CDR3 extends over 16 amino acids. Germline assignment: CDR1 SGHRS and CDR2 YFSETQ. V lost 0 bases and J lost 0, with 12 bases in between. As DNA, the CDR3 is TGCGCCAGCAGCTTGGTGGTCTCGTTGGTGAACACTGAAGCTTTCTTT. It specifies CASSLVVSLVNTEAFF.

The rearrangement joins TRBV29-1 to TRBJ2-1, with D unresolved. This CDR3 has 14 residues. Germline V gene data show CDR1 as SQVTM and CDR2 as ANQGSEA. The ends were cut back, 4 bases at V and 3 bases at J, with 13 bases in the middle. CDR3 sequence (DNA): TGCAGCGTTGTATTCCAGACCTTCTACAATGAGCAGTTCTTC. Amino acids: CSVVFQTFYNEQFF.

This clonotype was observed at least ten times. The chain employs TRBV29-1 and TRBJ2-1; D possibly uses TRBD1 or TRBD2 (6 bases each). The CDR3 spans 13 residues. Germline V gives CDR1 SQVTM, CDR2 ANQGSEA. Trimming shortened V by 5 bases and J by 7 bases, and 15 bases separated the two germline ends. Written as DNA, the CDR3 is TGCAGCGTTCTGGGGGGCCTCGGTAATGAGCAGTTCTTC. Protein sequence: CSVLGGLGNEQFF.

The table lists this clonotype with a few counts. The rearrangement uses TRBV12-3 or TRBV12-4 and TRBJ1-5; D is undetermined. V lost 6 bases and J lost 5, with 5 bases in between. The CDR3 extends over 11 amino acids. CDR3 DNA: TGTGCCAGCAGGGACCATCAGCCCCAGCATTTT. It is translated as CASRDHQPQHF.

V gene TRBV5-1 combines with J gene TRBJ2-7; D is unresolved. This CDR3 contains 14 residues. Germline-derived CDR1 and CDR2 are SGHRS and YFSETQ. Between the trimmed V and J ends, which lost 0 bases and 1 base, there was a span of 8 bases. CDR3 sequence (DNA): TGCGCCAGCAGCTTGGATGGCGGTTCCTACGAGCAGTACTTC. It is translated as CASSLDGGSYEQYF.

V is TRBV29-1 and J is TRBJ2-5; TRBD1 matches 7 bases. Unmatched junction bases numbered 7, after V lost 4 bases and J lost 2 bases. CDR1 is SQVTM and CDR2 is ANQGSEA in the germline V gene. This CDR3 has 14 residues. Here the CDR3 DNA reads TGCAGCGTTGTAGTGGCCAGGGGGCAAGAGACCCAGTACTTC. Residues: CSVVVARGQETQYF.

Many counts were recorded for this clonotype. This chain links TRBV12-3 or TRBV12-4 with TRBJ2-1, with 9 nucleotides matching TRBD1. V shed 1 base, J shed 8 bases, and the junction held 3 bases outside the gene matches. This CDR3 spans 14 amino acids. As DNA, the CDR3 is TGTGCCAGCAGTTTAGGGGACAGGGCCTATGAGCAGTTCTTC. Amino acids: CASSLGDRAYEQFF.